This passage covers 19 T cell receptor beta chains from one sample sequenced in a study of T cells in Graves' hyperthyroidism and ophthalmopathy. RNA transcripts provided the source from which TCR beta CDR3 regions were amplified. A first-round RT-PCR of the TCR CDR3 used the HTBI primer set. TCRdb analysed the multiplex PCR reads with MiXCR anew, one entry per CDR3 protein. The table records 250,000 to 300,000 distinct CDR3 sequences, approximately 15% of them present only once. What was sequenced was blood. The receptors stem from a woman aged 55-69 years with Graves' ophthalmopathy.

This clonotype was observed a few times. The genes are TRBV4-2 and TRBJ2-7; D could derive from TRBD1 or TRBD2 (5 bases each). Trimming removed 1 base at V and 2 bases at J, with 12 bases between. The CDR3 has 15 residues. CDR1 and CDR2 from the germline V gene are LGHNA and YNFKEQ. The CDR3 loop reads CASSQGYGGPYEQYF. CDR3 DNA sequence: TGTGCCAGCAGCCAAGGTTATGGGGGACCCTACGAGCAGTACTTC.

This clonotype showed up just a few times. The rearrangement links TRBV25-1 to TRBJ1-5, with TRBD1 matching over 7 bases. CDR1 and CDR2 (germline): MGHDK, SYGVNS. V dropped 3 bases and J dropped 2; count of bases not matched to a gene: 4. The CDR3 loop spans 15 amino acids. The CDR3: CASSDGTARNQPQHF. The CDR3 DNA is TGTGCCAGCAGTGATGGGACAGCTCGCAATCAGCCCCAGCATTTT.

There are a few counts of this clonotype. V gene TRBV9 combines with J gene TRBJ1-1; D gene unclear. Per germline, CDR1 SGDLS and CDR2 YYNGEE. This CDR3 comprises 14 residues. The V and J ends lost 0 bases and 1 base respectively, with 7 bases between them. CDR3 nucleotides: TGTGCCAGCAGCGTAGTTGCAGAGAACACTGAAGCTTTCTTT. It translates to CASSVVAENTEAFF.

This clonotype was observed at least ten times. J is TRBJ1-1 and V is TRBV28, with TRBD1 as a possible D gene (5 bases). The CDR3 runs to 14 residues. V lost 5 bases to trimming and J lost 1 base, with 11 bases between them. Germline V gene sequence: CDR1 MDHEN, CDR2 SYDVKM. This chain's CDR3 is CASSRRGSNTEAFF. The CDR3 DNA reads as TGTGCCAGCAGTCGTCGGGGGTCGAACACTGAAGCTTTCTTT.

This clonotype was observed many times. This chain links TRBV5-5 with TRBJ2-1; 8 bases line up with TRBD1. This CDR3 spans 14 amino acids. The J segment lost 4 bases and the V segment lost 4 bases, leaving 4 bases of the junction unmatched. Germline CDR1 reads SGHKS; CDR2 reads YYEKEE (reference sequence). The CDR3 DNA is TGTGCCAGCAGCCTGGACAGGGCATACAATGAGCAGTTCTTC. Its protein is CASSLDRAYNEQFF. The full variable domain, its missing parts supplied by reference TRBV5-5 and TRBJ2-1, is DAGVTQSPTHLIKTRGQQVTLRCSPISGHKSVSWYQQVLGQGPQFIFQYYEKEERGRGNFPDRFSARQFPNYSSELNVNALLLGDSALYLCASSLDRAYNEQFFGPGTRLTVL.

This clonotype was detected ten times or more. This chain's CDR3 is CASSFGFSYEQYF. The DNA of the CDR3 is TGTGCCAGCAGCTTTGGGTTTTCCTACGAGCAGTACTTC. V usage is TRBV7-9 and J usage is TRBJ2-7; D is undetermined. Trimming took 3 bases from V and 1 from J, leaving 7 bases between them. The V gene's germline CDR1 is SEHNR and CDR2 FQNEAQ (reference sequence). The CDR3 is made up of 13 amino acids.

This clonotype was counted many times. The chain carries TRBV5-1 and TRBJ2-7; D is perhaps TRBD1 (6 bases). The CDR3 is 19 amino acids. V lost 0 bases and J 3 bases, leaving 25 bases between the germline ends. In germline, CDR1 is SGHRS, CDR2 YFSETQ. The CDR3 loop is CASSLAVRTEGSNSYEQYF. In DNA, the CDR3 is TGCGCCAGCAGCTTGGCCGTTCGGACAGAGGGGTCGAACAGCTACGAGCAGTACTTC.

The V gene is TRBV20-1, the J gene TRBJ2-1; 11 positions agree with TRBD2. Germline CDR1 reads DFQATT; CDR2 reads SNEGSKA (reference sequence). CDR3 length equals 16 residues. Trimming took 3 bases from V and 11 from J; bases not matched to a gene: 15. This chain's CDR3 is CSARYTTGTSGRKQFF. DNA for the CDR3: TGCAGTGCTAGGTACACAACCGGGACTAGCGGAAGGAAGCAGTTCTTC.

The J gene is TRBJ2-1, the V gene TRBV5-1; TRBD2 matches 9 bases. CDR3 length equals 15 residues. Germline lookup yields CDR1 SGHRS and CDR2 YFSETQ. With V trimmed by 2 bases and J by 7 bases, 7 bases remained unmatched. The CDR3 protein is CASSFVAGVENEQFF. The CDR3 DNA reads as TGCGCCAGCAGCTTTGTAGCGGGAGTGGAAAATGAGCAGTTCTTC.

This clonotype was recorded many times. The V and J genes are TRBV29-1 and TRBJ2-7; D is possibly TRBD1 (5 bases). CDR3 length: 12 residues. The V gene's germline CDR1 is SQVTM and CDR2 ANQGSEA. V lost 6 bases, J lost 3 bases, and 12 bases lay in between. CDR3 DNA sequence: TGCAGCGTCTTACAGGAAGGCTACGAGCAGTACTTC. This sequence encodes CSVLQEGYEQYF.

In its sample, this clonotype was seen many times. This sequence joins TRBV2 and TRBJ2-1, with TRBD2 as a possible D gene (7 bases). Germline V lookup: CDR1 SNHLY, CDR2 FYNNEI. The CDR3 has 15 residues. V was trimmed by 2 bases and J by 5 bases, leaving 13 bases between them. This CDR3 reads CASSEWGLADNEQFF. For the CDR3, the DNA is TGTGCCAGCAGTGAATGGGGGCTAGCGGACAATGAGCAGTTCTTC. Full variable domain (missing parts from reference TRBV2 and TRBJ2-1): EPEVTQTPSHQVTQMGQEVILRCVPISNHLYFYWYRQILGQKVEFLVSFYNNEISEKSEIFDDQFSVERPDGSNFTLKIRSTKLEDSAMYFCASSEWGLADNEQFFGPGTRLTVL.

This chain joins TRBV25-1 and TRBJ1-2; 12 nucleotides agree with TRBD1. The junction had 1 base not matched to a gene; V was cut back by 4 bases and J by 7 bases. The germline V gene has CDR1 MGHDK and CDR2 SYGVNS. The CDR3 sequence is 13 residues long. In DNA, the CDR3 is TGTGCCAGCAGTGGGGACAGGGGGCCTGGCTACACCTTC. Translated, it gives CASSGDRGPGYTF.

This clonotype was observed a few times. The chain recombines TRBV6-5 with TRBJ2-5; 9 bases align to TRBD2. Trimming took 2 bases from V and 3 from J; bases not matched to a gene: 4. Germline values: CDR1 MNHEY, CDR2 SVGAGI. The CDR3 is 15 amino acids. The CDR3 region is CASSYQPSGEETQYF. For the CDR3, the DNA is TGTGCCAGCAGTTACCAACCTAGCGGGGAAGAGACCCAGTACTTC.

The chain is built from TRBV30 and TRBJ2-7; the match to TRBD2 covers 9 bases. The V gene end was trimmed by 3 bases and the J gene end by 3 bases; junction bases not matched to a gene: 9. The CDR3 runs to 15 residues. The V gene's germline CDR1 is GTSNPN and CDR2 SVGIG (reference sequence). The chain's CDR3 is CAWRGWASGVYEQYF. The CDR3 nucleotides are TGTGCCTGGAGGGGGTGGGCTAGCGGGGTCTACGAGCAGTACTTC.

In its sample, this clonotype was seen a few times. A single base separates this from a much larger clone, so it may be a read error. The chain has TRBV28 and TRBJ2-5; the match to TRBD2 covers 7 bases. Unmatched junction bases numbered 12, after V lost 1 base and J lost 7 bases. Germline values: CDR1 MDHEN, CDR2 SYDVKM. The CDR3 covers 16 residues. CDR3 protein: CASSLYPSGNKGTQYF. The CDR3 DNA sequence: TGTGCCAGCAGTTTATATCCTAGCGGCAATAAAGGGACCCAGTACTTC.

There are many counts of this clonotype. The chain joins TRBV11-3 to TRBJ2-3; D not resolved. This CDR3 spans 13 amino acids. V lost 4 bases and J lost 2, with 7 bases in between. CDR1 is SGHNT and CDR2 is YENEEA in the germline V gene. The CDR3 sequence: CASSSINTDTQYF. Written as DNA, the CDR3 is TGTGCCAGCAGCTCAATTAACACAGATACGCAGTATTTT.

This clonotype appeared many times. This sequence joins TRBV18 and TRBJ1-2; tentatively, D is TRBD1 (5 bases). The germline gives CDR1 KGHSH, CDR2 LQKENI. The V end was cut by 2 bases, the J end by 3 bases, with 7 bases between. CDR3 length: 13 amino acids. The CDR3 region is CASSPGGDYGYTF. The CDR3 DNA is TGTGCCAGCTCACCAGGGGGTGACTATGGCTACACCTTC.

The V and J genes are TRBV6-1 and TRBJ1-6; D may be TRBD1 (5 bases). The CDR3 has 13 residues. Trimming took 5 bases from V and 7 from J, leaving 9 bases between them. The germline gives CDR1 MNHNS, CDR2 SASEGT. The CDR3 DNA reads as TGTGCCAGCAGTCCCCAGGGCAATTCACCCCTCCACTTT. Translated, it gives CASSPQGNSPLHF.

This clonotype was counted a few times. V gene TRBV27 combines with J gene TRBJ2-7, with D unclear. This CDR3 is 16 amino acids long. The germline V and J ends were trimmed by 3 bases and 1 base, with 16 bases remaining between them. Germline V lookup: CDR1 MNHEY, CDR2 SMNVEV (reference sequence). Written as DNA, the CDR3 is TGTGCCAGCAGTTTGTCCCCGGGCGCCGCATCCTACGAGCAGTACTTC. Translating it yields CASSLSPGAASYEQYF.